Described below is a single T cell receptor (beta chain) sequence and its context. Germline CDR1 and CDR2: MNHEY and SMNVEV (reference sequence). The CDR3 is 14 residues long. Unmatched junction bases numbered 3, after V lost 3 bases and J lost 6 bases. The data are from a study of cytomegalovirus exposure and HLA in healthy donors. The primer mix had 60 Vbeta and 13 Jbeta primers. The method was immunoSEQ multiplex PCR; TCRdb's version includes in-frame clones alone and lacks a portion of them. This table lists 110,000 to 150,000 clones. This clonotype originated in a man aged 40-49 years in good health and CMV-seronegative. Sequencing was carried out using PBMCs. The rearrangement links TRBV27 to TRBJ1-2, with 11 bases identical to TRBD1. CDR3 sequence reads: CASSFRGQGDGYTF. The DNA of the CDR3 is TGTGCCAGCAGTTTTAGGGGACAGGGGGATGGCTACACCTTC.